The 15 T cell receptor beta chains below come from one sample, sequenced in a study of vaccination effects on CD4 cells after COVID-19 (dated by TCRdb to about 2022). In the ViraFEST assay, PBMC were stimulated with viral peptide pools, and antigen-specific CD4+ T cell clonotypes were then identified by expansion using TCR sequencing. After less than eleven days of culture, CD4+ T cells were isolated with the EasySep CD4+ T cell isolation kit. Participants received two doses of either the BNT162b2 or the mRNA-1273 mRNA SARS-CoV-2 vaccine. These TCRs' antigens remain unknown. The protocol used for the library was the immunoSEQ multiplex PCR assay. This immuneACCESS table, as held by TCRdb, lists in-frame sequences with V and J called but not all clones. Of the missing ones, under half trace to an unresolved V gene in checked studies; the others have no known cause. This sample holds 22,000 or so clones; more than 70% were observed only once. The ten largest account for over 8% of the sample.

This specimen was CD4+ T cells from PBMCs cultured with HCoV-229E spike peptides, taken after COVID-19 vaccination. The sample's cell subset or site label, in plain terms: HCoV-229E spike overlapping peptide pool stimulation. These receptors came from a human donor who received a COVID-19 vaccine.

In this sample, this clone turned up a few times. This chain uses TRBV5-1 with TRBJ1-1, with D unclear. The V end lost 0 bases, the J end lost 1 base, and 4 bases lay between the germline ends. Germline values: CDR1 SGHRS, CDR2 YFSETQ. The CDR3 has 13 residues. The CDR3 protein is CASSLEQNTEAFF. The CDR3 DNA is TGCGCCAGCAGCTTGGAACAGAACACTGAAGCTTTCTTT. The full variable domain, completed using reference TRBV5-1 and TRBJ1-1, is KAGVTQTPRYLIKTRGQQVTLSCSPISGHRSVSWYQQTPGQGLQFLFEYFSETQRNKGNFPGRFSGRQFSNSRSEMNVSTLELGDSALYLCASSLEQNTEAFFGQGTRLTVV.

The rearrangement uses TRBV5-1 and TRBJ1-5; the D is unclear. The germline V gene has CDR1 SGHRS and CDR2 YFSETQ. Trimming left V 0 bases short and J 5 bases short, with 6 bases between. The CDR3 totals 13 residues. For the CDR3, the DNA is TGCGCCAGCAGCTTGGACGGCTATCAGCCCCAGCATTTT. Its translation is CASSLDGYQPQHF.

Regarding this clone: At one end the junction does not follow the germline gene, possibly because of a read error. This chain links TRBV4-2 with TRBJ1-2, with D uncertain. In germline, CDR1 is LGHNA, CDR2 YNFKEQ. CDR3 length equals 13 residues. CDR3 region: CASSQELNSGYTF. As DNA, the CDR3 is TGTGCCAGCAGCCAAGAGTTGAACTCTGGCTACACCTTC.

This chain joins TRBV27 and TRBJ1-5; D unresolved. V was trimmed by 4 bases and J by 4 bases, leaving 8 bases between them. The germline V gene encodes CDR1 MNHEY and CDR2 SMNVEV (reference sequence). The CDR3 sequence is 13 residues long. CDR3 loop: CASSSGRNQPQHF. Here the CDR3 DNA reads TGTGCCAGCAGTTCCGGGCGGAATCAGCCCCAGCATTTT.

The chain combines TRBV10-2 with TRBJ2-3; possibly TRBD1 for D (5 bases). With 7 bases removed from V and 4 bases from J, the gap between germline ends came to 12 bases. Germline V CDR1 and CDR2: WSHSY, SAAADI. The CDR3 extends over 13 amino acids. The CDR3 sequence: CASILKGADTQYF. CDR3 sequence (DNA): TGCGCCAGCATTCTTAAAGGGGCAGATACGCAGTATTTT.

This clone was picked up a small number of times. The V gene is TRBV4-1, the J gene TRBJ2-7, with a possible D match to TRBD2 (5 bases). The CDR3 spans 15 residues. V lost 1 base and J 6 bases, leaving 16 bases between the germline ends. Germline-derived CDR1 and CDR2 are MGHRA and YSYEKL. CDR3 DNA sequence: TGCGCCAGCAGCCAAGGAGGAGGAACGACCCGCGAGCAGTACTTC. Translation: CASSQGGGTTREQYF.

For this clone: Compared with germline, one end of the junction differs, possibly owing to a read error. The genes are TRBV6-1 and TRBJ1-5, with a possible D match to TRBD1 (6 bases). The CDR3 has 15 amino acids. In germline, CDR1 is MNHNS, CDR2 SASEGT. The CDR3 DNA sequence: TGTGCCAGCAGCGAAGCCCCGGACAGAGCGCAGCCCCAGCATTTT. The encoded protein is CASSEAPDRAQPQHF.

This rearrangement joins TRBV4-1 to TRBJ2-1, with D possibly being TRBD2 (6 bases). Trimming took 1 base from V and 6 from J, leaving 13 bases between them. This CDR3 comprises 15 residues. The germline CDR1 and CDR2 sequences are MGHRA and YSYEKL. CDR3 amino acids: CASSQVYGSRNEQFF. The CDR3 nucleotides are TGCGCCAGCAGCCAAGTGTACGGGAGTCGCAATGAGCAGTTCTTC.

This chain links TRBV6-5 with TRBJ1-1; no definite D call. Germline assignment: CDR1 MNHEY and CDR2 SVGAGI. The CDR3 covers 12 residues. The V gene lost 4 bases and the J gene lost 1 base, with 4 bases spanning the gap. This chain's CDR3 is CASSSGNTEAFF. CDR3 coding DNA: TGTGCCAGCAGTTCAGGGAACACTGAAGCTTTCTTT.

The chain couples TRBV5-5 to TRBJ2-1, with TRBD2 matching 12 bases. The CDR3 consists of 15 residues. Unmatched junction bases numbered 3, after V lost 4 bases and J lost 4 bases. CDR1 is SGHKS, CDR2 YYEKEE, per germline (reference sequence). The CDR3 is CASSVTSGRYNEQFF. The CDR3 region has the DNA TGTGCCAGCAGCGTAACTAGCGGGAGGTACAATGAGCAGTTCTTC.

This chain uses TRBV7-8 with TRBJ1-4, with D unresolved. The CDR3 has 13 residues. Germline V CDR1 and CDR2: SGHVS, FQNEAQ. V was pared by 0 bases and J by 5 bases, with 4 bases between. The CDR3 nucleotides read TGTGCCAGCAGCTTAGCACCGAATGAAAAACTGTTTTTT. Translating it yields CASSLAPNEKLFF.

V is TRBV27 and J is TRBJ2-3; perhaps TRBD1 as D (5 bases). The CDR3 loop spans 14 amino acids. In germline, CDR1 is MNHEY, CDR2 SMNVEV (reference sequence). With 5 bases removed from V and 4 bases from J, the gap between germline ends came to 13 bases. In DNA form, the CDR3 reads TGTGCCAGCAGTCAACAGGATCCGGCAGATACGCAGTATTTT. Amino acid sequence: CASSQQDPADTQYF.

The chain uses TRBV9 and TRBJ2-3; D is perhaps TRBD2 (8 bases). Between the trimmed V and J ends, which lost 4 bases and 9 bases, there was a span of 18 bases. Germline-derived CDR1 and CDR2 are SGDLS and YYNGEE. The CDR3 runs 14 residues. CDR3 region: CASSPIAGQHTQYF. The CDR3 nucleotides read TGTGCCAGCAGCCCTATAGCGGGACAGCACACGCAGTATTTT.

This chain uses TRBV19 with TRBJ1-4; unclear D gene. V was clipped by 1 base and J by 0 bases, with 6 bases between them. Per the germline V gene, CDR1 is LNHDA and CDR2 is SQIVND (reference sequence). The CDR3 is 15 amino acids. The CDR3 sequence is CASSIGQATNEKLFF. In DNA form, the CDR3 reads TGTGCCAGTAGTATAGGACAAGCAACTAATGAAAAACTGTTTTTT.

The V gene is TRBV2, the J gene TRBJ2-3; 7 bases agree with TRBD1. The CDR3 contains 16 residues. J lost 0 bases, V lost 5 bases, and 8 bases had no gene match. Per the germline V gene, CDR1 is SNHLY and CDR2 is FYNNEI. The CDR3 spells CASSLGQELSTDTQYF. The CDR3 DNA reads TGTGCCAGCAGTCTAGGACAGGAACTAAGCACAGATACGCAGTATTTT.